This T cell receptor (beta chain) came from a study of OX40 agonist ivuxolimab in advanced cancers. Turning to the study itself: The patients got ivuxolimab, which is an agonistic anti-OX40 (CD134) antibody. Prior anti-PD-1, anti-PD-L1 or anti-CTLA-4 therapy did not bar entry, and roughly 40% had some. Study results and limitations: Compared with CD4+, CD8+ T cells on average had more expanded clones.

Notes on this clone: Its antigen remains unidentified.

V was pared by 1 base and J by 5 bases, with 12 bases between. The CDR3 is 15 amino acids. CDR1 and CDR2 (germline): SGDLS, YYNGEE. Autoimmune disease history or systemic immunosuppression led to patients being barred. This table comes from immunoSEQ multiplex PCR, and its TCRdb copy is limited to in-frame clones, with some not included. The data contain some 74,000 clones, 85% of them singletons. The chain recombines TRBV9 with TRBJ2-2; weak D call: TRBD2 (7 bases). The receptor was isolated from an adult with an advanced solid tumor such as melanoma, head and neck, liver or kidney cancer. The specimen comprised CD4+ or CD8+ T cells sorted from blood, sampled in a trial of the OX40 agonist ivuxolimab. The CDR3 nucleotides are TGTGCCAGCAGCGTATCGGGGGGCCGGACCGGGGAGCTGTTTTTT. Amino acids: CASSVSGGRTGELFF.